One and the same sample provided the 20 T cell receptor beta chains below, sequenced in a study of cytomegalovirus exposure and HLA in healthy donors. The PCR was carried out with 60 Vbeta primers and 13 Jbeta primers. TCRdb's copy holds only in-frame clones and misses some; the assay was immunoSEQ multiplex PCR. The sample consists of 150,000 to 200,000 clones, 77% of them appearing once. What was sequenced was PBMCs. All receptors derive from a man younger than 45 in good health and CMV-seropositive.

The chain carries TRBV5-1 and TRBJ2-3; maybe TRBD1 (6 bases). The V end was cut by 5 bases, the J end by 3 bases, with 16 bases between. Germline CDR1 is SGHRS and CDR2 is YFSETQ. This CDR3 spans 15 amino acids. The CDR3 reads CASRLTGTSTDTQYF. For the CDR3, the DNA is TGCGCCAGCAGACTCACCGGGACATCGACAGATACGCAGTATTTT.

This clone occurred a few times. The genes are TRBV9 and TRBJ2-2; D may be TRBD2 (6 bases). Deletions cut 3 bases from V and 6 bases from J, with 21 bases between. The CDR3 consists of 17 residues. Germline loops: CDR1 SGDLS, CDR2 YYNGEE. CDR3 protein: CASSEWPGTEEAGELFF. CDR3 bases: TGTGCCAGCAGCGAATGGCCCGGGACTGAGGAGGCCGGGGAGCTGTTTTTT.

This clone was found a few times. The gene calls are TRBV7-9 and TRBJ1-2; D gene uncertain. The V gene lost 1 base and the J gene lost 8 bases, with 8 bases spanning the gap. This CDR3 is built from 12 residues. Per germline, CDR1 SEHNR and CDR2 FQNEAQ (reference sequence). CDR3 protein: CASSLEGGGYTF. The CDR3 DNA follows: TGTGCCAGCAGCTTAGAAGGCGGGGGCTACACCTTC. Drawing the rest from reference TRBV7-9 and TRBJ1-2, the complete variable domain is DTGVSQNPRHKITKRGQNVTFRCDPISEHNRLYWYRQTLGQGPEFLTYFQNEAQLEKSRLLSDRFSAERPKGSFSTLEIQRTEQGDSAMYLCASSLEGGGYTFGSGTRLTVV.

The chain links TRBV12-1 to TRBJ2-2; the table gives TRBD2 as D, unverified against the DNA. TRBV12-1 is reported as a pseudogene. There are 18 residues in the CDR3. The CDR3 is CASSFATVRDYNTGELFF. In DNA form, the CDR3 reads TGTGCCAGCAGCTTTGCTACCGTAAGGGACTATAACACCGGGGAGCTGTTTTTT.

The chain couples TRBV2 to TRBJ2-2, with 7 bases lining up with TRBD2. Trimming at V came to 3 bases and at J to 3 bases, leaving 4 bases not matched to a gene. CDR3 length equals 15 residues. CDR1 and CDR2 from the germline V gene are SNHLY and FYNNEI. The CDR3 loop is CASSESGGDTGELFF. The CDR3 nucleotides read TGTGCCAGCAGTGAGTCGGGGGGAGACACCGGGGAGCTGTTTTTT.

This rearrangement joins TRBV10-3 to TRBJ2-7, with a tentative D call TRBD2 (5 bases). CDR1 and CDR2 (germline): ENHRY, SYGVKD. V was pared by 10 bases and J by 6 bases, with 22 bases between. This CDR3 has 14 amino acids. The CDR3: CATEDALNYSEQYF. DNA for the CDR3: TGTGCCACGGAGGATGCTTTAAATTACTCCGAGCAGTACTTC.

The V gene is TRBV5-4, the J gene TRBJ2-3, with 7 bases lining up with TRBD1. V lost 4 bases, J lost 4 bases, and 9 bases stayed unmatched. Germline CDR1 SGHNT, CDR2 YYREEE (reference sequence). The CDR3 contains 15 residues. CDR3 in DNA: TGTGCCAGCAGCGCCCTCTGGCAGGGGGCAGATACGCAGTATTTT. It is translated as CASSALWQGADTQYF.

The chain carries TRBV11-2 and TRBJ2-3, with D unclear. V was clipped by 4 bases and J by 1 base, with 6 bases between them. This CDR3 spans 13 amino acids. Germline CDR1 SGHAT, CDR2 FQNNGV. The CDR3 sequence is CASSWSGTDTQYF. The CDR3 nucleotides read TGTGCCAGCAGCTGGAGCGGCACAGATACGCAGTATTTT.

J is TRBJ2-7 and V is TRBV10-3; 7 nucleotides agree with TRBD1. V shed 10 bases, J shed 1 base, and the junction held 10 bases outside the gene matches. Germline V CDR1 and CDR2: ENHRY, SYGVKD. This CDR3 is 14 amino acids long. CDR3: CATRKTGFSYEQYF. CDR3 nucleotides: TGTGCCACCCGCAAGACAGGGTTTTCCTACGAGCAGTACTTC.

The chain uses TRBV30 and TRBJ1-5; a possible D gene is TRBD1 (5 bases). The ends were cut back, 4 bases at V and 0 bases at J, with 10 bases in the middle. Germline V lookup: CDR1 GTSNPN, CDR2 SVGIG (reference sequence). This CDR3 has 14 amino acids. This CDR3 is CAWNTGYSNQPQHF. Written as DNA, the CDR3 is TGTGCCTGGAATACAGGTTATAGCAATCAGCCCCAGCATTTT. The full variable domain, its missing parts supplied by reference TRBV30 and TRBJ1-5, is SQTIHQWPATLVQPVGSPLSLECTVEGTSNPNLYWYRQAAGRGLQLLFYSVGIGQISSEVPQNLSASRPQDRQFILSSKKLLLSDSGFYLCAWNTGYSNQPQHFGDGTRLSIL.

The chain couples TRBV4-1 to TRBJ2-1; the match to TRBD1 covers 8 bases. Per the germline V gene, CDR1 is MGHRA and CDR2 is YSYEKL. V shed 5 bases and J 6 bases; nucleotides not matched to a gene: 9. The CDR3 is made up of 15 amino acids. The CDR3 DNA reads TGCGCCAGCAGCACTGGGACAGGCTCTATCAATGAGCAGTTCTTC. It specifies CASSTGTGSINEQFF.

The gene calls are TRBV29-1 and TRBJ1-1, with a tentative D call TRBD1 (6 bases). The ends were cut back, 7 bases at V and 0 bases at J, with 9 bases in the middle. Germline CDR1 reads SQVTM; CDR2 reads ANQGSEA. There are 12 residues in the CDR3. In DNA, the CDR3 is TGCAGCGCACAGGGATTGAACACTGAAGCTTTCTTT. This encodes CSAQGLNTEAFF.

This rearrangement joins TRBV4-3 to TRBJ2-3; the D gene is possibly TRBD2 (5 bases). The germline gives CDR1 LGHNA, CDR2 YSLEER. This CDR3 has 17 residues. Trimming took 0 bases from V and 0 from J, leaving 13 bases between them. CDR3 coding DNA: TGCGCCAGCAGCCAAGATACCCTCGGGGAGAGCACAGATACGCAGTATTTT. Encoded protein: CASSQDTLGESTDTQYF.

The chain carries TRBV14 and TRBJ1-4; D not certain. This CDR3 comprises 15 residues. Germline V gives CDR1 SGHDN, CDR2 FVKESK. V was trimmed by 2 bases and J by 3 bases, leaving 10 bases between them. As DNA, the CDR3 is TGTGCCAGCAGCCAATGGGGAGAAGCTAATGAAAAACTGTTTTTT. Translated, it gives CASSQWGEANEKLFF.

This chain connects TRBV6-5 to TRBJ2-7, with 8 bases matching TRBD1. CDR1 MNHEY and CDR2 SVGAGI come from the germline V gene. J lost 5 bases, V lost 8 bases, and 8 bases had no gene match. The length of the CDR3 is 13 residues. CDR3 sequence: CASHNRGSNEQYF. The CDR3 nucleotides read TGTGCCAGCCATAACAGGGGGTCGAACGAGCAGTACTTC.

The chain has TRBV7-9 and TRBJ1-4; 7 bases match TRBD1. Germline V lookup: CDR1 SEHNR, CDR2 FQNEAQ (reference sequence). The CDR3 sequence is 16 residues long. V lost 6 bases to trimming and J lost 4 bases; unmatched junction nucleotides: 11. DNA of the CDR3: TGTGCCAGCAGGTACAGCGGGGGACAGAGTAATGAAAAACTGTTTTTT. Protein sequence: CASRYSGGQSNEKLFF.

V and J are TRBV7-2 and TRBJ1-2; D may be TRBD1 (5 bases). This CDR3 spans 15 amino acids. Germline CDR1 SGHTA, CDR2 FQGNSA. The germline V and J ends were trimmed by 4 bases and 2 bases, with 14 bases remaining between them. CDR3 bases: TGTGCCAGCAGCTCACTTAGGACACCCAACTATGGCTACACCTTC. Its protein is CASSSLRTPNYGYTF.

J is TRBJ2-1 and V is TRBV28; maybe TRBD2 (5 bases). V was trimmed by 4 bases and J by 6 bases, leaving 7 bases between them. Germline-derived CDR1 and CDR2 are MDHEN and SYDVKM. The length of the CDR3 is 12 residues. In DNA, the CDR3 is TGTGCCAGCAGTTGGGAGCCCAATGAGCAGTTCTTC. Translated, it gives CASSWEPNEQFF.

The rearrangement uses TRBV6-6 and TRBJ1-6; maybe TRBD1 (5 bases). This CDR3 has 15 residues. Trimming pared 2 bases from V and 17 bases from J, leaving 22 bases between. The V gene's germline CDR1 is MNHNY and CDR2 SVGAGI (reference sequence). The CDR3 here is CASSYGETAGNLVHF. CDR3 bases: TGTGCCAGCAGTTACGGTGAGACAGCGGGTAATCTGGTCCACTTT.

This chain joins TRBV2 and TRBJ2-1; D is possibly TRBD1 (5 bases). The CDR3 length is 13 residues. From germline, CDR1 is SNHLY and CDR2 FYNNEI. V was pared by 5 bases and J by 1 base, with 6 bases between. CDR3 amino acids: CASSPGSYNEQFF. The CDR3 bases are TGTGCCAGCAGTCCAGGGTCCTACAATGAGCAGTTCTTC.